The text below deals with one TCR beta chain. This entry comes from a study of shared T cell receptors in the human thymus. The length of the CDR3 is 14 residues. V was trimmed by 0 bases and J by 5 bases, leaving 7 bases between them. Germline V lookup: CDR1 WSHSY, CDR2 SAAADI. TCRdb's copy holds only in-frame clones and misses some; the assay was immunoSEQ multiplex PCR. The sample yields about 660,000 clones, about 90% seen once. These data were also filed under a second study, of human thymus T cells.

The sample consisted of thymocytes. V and J are TRBV10-2 and TRBJ1-4; D is unclear. This receptor was taken from a boy under two years old with a congenital heart defect. In DNA form, the CDR3 reads TGCGCCAGCAGTGAGTCGGGCGGGAATGAAAAACTGTTTTTT. Amino acids: CASSESGGNEKLFF.